The following is a TCR beta chain sequence with its context. The data are from a study of glioma-infiltrating T cells after dendritic cell vaccination. Across the whole study: Dendritic cell vaccination trial patients had either newly diagnosed or recurrent glioblastoma. Dendritic cell vaccine was injected intradermally three times, biweekly.

The method was immunoSEQ multiplex PCR; TCRdb's version includes in-frame clones alone and lacks a portion of them. The profile covers about 82,000 clones, with roughly 89% appearing a single time and approximately 2.9% taken by the ten largest. V lost 4 bases and J lost 9, with 23 bases in between. CDR1 and CDR2 from the germline V gene are SGHKS and YYEKEE (reference sequence). The CDR3 extends over 16 amino acids. The gene calls are TRBV5-5 and TRBJ1-5; D may be TRBD1 (5 bases). The sequencing here drew on blood, taken before dendritic cell vaccination. The TCR was taken from a human donor with glioblastoma. In nucleotides, the CDR3 is TGTGCCAGCAGCAACGGGCCAGGGTCGACAATAGGGCCCCAGCATTTT. It specifies CASSNGPGSTIGPQHF. Filled out from reference TRBV5-5 and TRBJ1-5, the complete variable domain reads DAGVTQSPTHLIKTRGQQVTLRCSPISGHKSVSWYQQVLGQGPQFIFQYYEKEERGRGNFPDRFSARQFPNYSSELNVNALLLGDSALYLCASSNGPGSTIGPQHFGDGTRLSIL.